Below, 14 T cell receptor beta chains from the same sample are listed, as sequenced in a study of blood T cell repertoires in COVID-19. Only in-frame clones appear in the TCRdb table, and some are missing; sequencing was by immunoSEQ multiplex PCR. The sample includes about 70,000 clones, 80% to 90% of them seen just once. Sequences were obtained from peripheral blood. The receptors derive from a woman in her seventies with acute or convalescent COVID-19.

This clone was detected once. V is TRBV11-2 and J is TRBJ2-7; D gene unclear. Per germline, CDR1 SGHAT and CDR2 FQNNGV. CDR3 size: 15 residues. Trimming cost V 3 bases and J 0 bases, with 12 bases left between them. CDR3 sequence reads: CASSFVDTSSYEQYF. CDR3 nucleotides: TGTGCCAGCAGCTTTGTCGACACGAGCTCCTACGAGCAGTACTTC.

V gene TRBV28 combines with J gene TRBJ2-7, with TRBD1 as a possible D gene (5 bases). From germline, CDR1 is MDHEN and CDR2 SYDVKM. With 6 bases removed from V and 7 bases from J, the gap between germline ends came to 25 bases. The CDR3 runs 16 residues. CDR3 sequence reads: CASSHPSTASLGEQYF. CDR3 DNA: TGTGCCAGCAGCCACCCCTCGACAGCCTCCCTGGGGGAGCAGTACTTC.

The chain has TRBV19 and TRBJ1-2; 7 nucleotides line up with TRBD1. The CDR3 totals 15 residues. In germline, CDR1 is LNHDA, CDR2 SQIVND (reference sequence). V dropped 5 bases and J dropped 5; count of bases not matched to a gene: 11. The chain's CDR3 is CASSPSSGTVYGYTF. CDR3 DNA sequence: TGTGCCAGTAGTCCTTCGTCCGGGACAGTATATGGCTACACCTTC. Drawing the rest from reference TRBV19 and TRBJ1-2, the complete variable domain is DGGITQSPKYLFRKEGQNVTLSCEQNLNHDAMYWYRQDPGQGLRLIYYSQIVNDFQKGDIAEGYSVSREKKESFPLTVTSAQKNPTAFYLCASSPSSGTVYGYTFGSGTRLTVV.

The chain is built from TRBV3-1 (or the pseudogene TRBV3-2) and TRBJ2-7; 11 bases match TRBD1. After removal of 3 bases from V and 0 bases from J, the junction contained 7 bases not matched to a gene. CDR1 is LGHDT, CDR2 YNNKEL, per germline (reference sequence). The CDR3 length is 17 residues. The CDR3 loop is CASSQDGQGAFSYEQYF. The CDR3 bases are TGTGCCAGCAGCCAGGACGGACAGGGGGCCTTCTCCTACGAGCAGTACTTC.

This chain connects TRBV6-1 to TRBJ1-5; 7 positions match TRBD1. CDR3 length: 14 amino acids. With 2 bases clipped from V and 7 bases from J, the junction kept 5 bases outside the gene matches. CDR1 is MNHNS and CDR2 is SASEGT in the germline V gene. CDR3: CASSERPGGQPQHF. The CDR3 coding sequence is TGTGCCAGCAGTGAAAGGCCAGGGGGACAGCCCCAGCATTTT.

J is TRBJ2-1 and V is TRBV18; 9 bases fit TRBD1. Trimming removed 5 bases from V and 2 bases from J; junction bases left unmatched: 4. CDR3 size: 15 residues. Germline values: CDR1 KGHSH, CDR2 LQKENI. This CDR3 is CASSIGQGTYNEQFF. The CDR3 coding sequence is TGTGCCAGCTCAATCGGACAGGGGACCTACAATGAGCAGTTCTTC.

In DNA, the CDR3 is TGTGCCAGCAGCTTTGGGTGGGGGCGATACGAGCAGTACTTC. The encoded protein is CASSFGWGRYEQYF. The rearrangement uses TRBV11-2 and TRBJ2-7, with D maybe TRBD1 (6 bases). This CDR3 has 14 residues. Trimming took 3 bases from V and 4 from J, leaving 13 bases between them. CDR1 is SGHAT, CDR2 FQNNGV, per germline.

The DNA of the CDR3 is TGTGCCAGCAGCGTAGGACCGAGGGGGGAGACCCAGTACTTC. Translating gives CASSVGPRGETQYF. This chain connects TRBV9 to TRBJ2-5, with TRBD1 as a possible D gene (6 bases). V lost 0 bases to trimming and J lost 5 bases, with 11 bases between them. The CDR3 runs to 14 residues. Germline V lookup: CDR1 SGDLS, CDR2 YYNGEE.

The chain links TRBV19 to TRBJ1-1; TRBD1 matches at 7 bases. The CDR3 has 13 amino acids. The V gene's germline CDR1 is LNHDA and CDR2 SQIVND (reference sequence). V trimming: 6 bases; J trimming: 3 bases; junction bases outside the gene matches: 4. The DNA of the CDR3 is TGTGCCAGTAGCGACAGGGTGCACACTGAAGCTTTCTTT. Its translation is CASSDRVHTEAFF.

The chain joins TRBV15 to TRBJ2-7; 8 nucleotides match TRBD2. V dropped 0 bases and J dropped 5; count of bases not matched to a gene: 6. Germline CDR1 reads LNHNV; CDR2 reads YYDKDF (reference sequence). CDR3 length: 15 amino acids. The CDR3 DNA reads as TGTGCCACCAGCAGAGATCGAGCGGGAGCGAACGAGCAGTACTTC. Its protein is CATSRDRAGANEQYF.

V gene TRBV6-6 combines with J gene TRBJ2-7; D possibly corresponds to TRBD1 (5 bases). Trimming left V 4 bases short and J 7 bases short, with 11 bases between. The CDR3 extends over 12 amino acids. Germline CDR1 is MNHNY and CDR2 is SVGAGI (reference sequence). The CDR3 loop is CASSWGDGEQYF. CDR3 sequence (DNA): TGTGCCAGCAGTTGGGGCGATGGGGAGCAGTACTTC.

V is TRBV5-5 and J is TRBJ1-6, with 8 nucleotides matching TRBD1. Trimming removed 4 bases from V and 8 bases from J; junction bases left unmatched: 5. Germline values: CDR1 SGHKS, CDR2 YYEKEE (reference sequence). This CDR3 is built from 14 residues. The CDR3 region has the DNA TGTGCCAGCAGCGAGGGACAGGTTCATTCACCCCTCCACTTT. Translating gives CASSEGQVHSPLHF.

The rearrangement links TRBV6-6 to TRBJ2-7, with 8 bases identical to TRBD1. CDR3 length: 13 residues. V shed 5 bases, J shed 5 bases, and the junction held 5 bases outside the gene matches. Germline-derived CDR1 and CDR2 are MNHNY and SVGAGI (reference sequence). The CDR3 region has the DNA TGTGCCAGCAGTCCCCCGACAGGGGACGAGCAGTACTTC. Amino acids: CASSPPTGDEQYF.

The V and J genes are TRBV5-8 and TRBJ2-3; tentative D call: TRBD2 (6 bases). This CDR3 has 15 amino acids. V was shortened by 0 bases and J by 1 base, with 9 bases between the two germline ends. Germline CDR1 is SGHTS and CDR2 is YDEGEE. The CDR3 region is CASSLGQRGTDTQYF. CDR3 DNA: TGTGCCAGCAGCTTGGGCCAGCGGGGCACAGATACGCAGTATTTT.